This is a list of T cell receptor beta chains from one sample in a study of CD8 T cells in ankylosing spondylitis. TCRdb used MiXCR to reprocess the 5' RACE reads, holding one entry per CDR3 protein. The sample holds more than 400,000 distinct CDR3 sequences, 5.3% seen once. Material for sequencing was blood, either unsorted or a sorted T cell fraction (not recorded which). These TCRs come from a male donor with ankylosing spondylitis. CDR3s include the opening cysteine and the closing phenylalanine or tryptophan. The D gene is left open where the match is weak. Expanded clones get a size class; other rows say once, few or many, or leave the size out.

J gene	V gene	D gene	clone size	CDR3 protein	CDR3 DNA
TRBJ2-7	TRBV28	TRBD1	many	CASSSGQVGVPRGYF	TGTGCCAGCAGTTCCGGACAGGTCGGGGTGCCCCGAGGGTACTTC
TRBJ2-1	TRBV7-9	.	many	CASSSPLRMDEQFF	TGTGCCAGCAGCTCCCCCCTCAGGATGGATGAGCAGTTCTTC
TRBJ2-7	TRBV7-2	TRBD2	many	CASSVGNGGAAYEQYF	TGTGCCAGCAGCGTAGGCAACGGGGGGGCGGCCTACGAGCAGTACTTC
TRBJ1-5	TRBV24-1	TRBD1	many	CATRSGQPNQPQHF	TGTGCCACCAGATCGGGACAGCCTAATCAGCCCCAGCATTTT
TRBJ2-5	TRBV20-1	.	few	CSASNTIWETQYF	TGCAGTGCTAGTAATACCATATGGGAGACCCAGTACTTC
TRBJ2-7	TRBV20-1	TRBD2	many	CSARDRGTSGEQYF	TGCAGTGCTAGAGATCGGGGGACTAGCGGCGAGCAGTACTTC
TRBJ2-1	TRBV20-1	.	few	CCASRGPSSYYNEQFF	TGCTGTGCTAGTCGGGGGCCTAGCTCATACTACAATGAGCAGTTCTTC
TRBJ1-2	TRBV5-1	.	many	CASSLRQAGLADTF	TGCGCCAGCAGCTTAAGACAGGCCGGCCTAGCGGACACCTTC
TRBJ2-6	TRBV7-9	.	few	CASTTLRGRGANVLTF	TGTGCCAGCACCACCCTCAGGGGACGAGGGGCCAACGTCCTGACTTTC
TRBJ2-1	TRBV9	TRBD1	.	CASSAGQGPYNEQFF	TGTGCCAGCAGCGCCGGACAGGGGCCCTACAATGAGCAGTTCTTC
TRBJ2-7	TRBV29-1	.	many	CSVLSPAYEQYF	TGCAGCGTTCTCTCACCAGCCTACGAGCAGTACTTC
TRBJ2-7	TRBV5-1	.	few	CASSYGPRHSYEQYF	TGCGCCAGCAGCTATGGCCCAAGGCATTCCTACGAGCAGTACTTC
TRBJ1-3	TRBV7-2	.	.	CASSLERATRNTIYF	TGTGCCAGCAGCTTAGAGAGGGCAACAAGAAACACCATATATTTT
TRBJ2-7	TRBV6-2/TRBV6-3	TRBD1	many	CASVRDSSYEQYF	TGTGCCAGCGTGAGGGACAGCTCCTACGAGCAGTACTTC
TRBJ2-7	TRBV29-1	TRBD2	many	CSVAGLASYEQYF	TGCAGCGTTGCGGGACTAGCCTCCTACGAGCAGTACTTC
TRBJ2-3	TRBV20-1	.	many	CSARIPSTDTQYF	TGCAGTGCTAGAATCCCTAGCACAGATACGCAGTATTTT
TRBJ2-7	TRBV10-3	.	.	CATGGGVEQYF	TGTGCCACAGGGGGGGGGGTCGAGCAGTACTTC
TRBJ2-7	TRBV28	.	.	CATCPGGPYEQYF	TGTGCCACCTGTCCCGGCGGACCCTACGAGCAGTACTTC
TRBJ2-5	TRBV7-2	.	few	CASVRGGAEETQYF	TGTGCCAGCGTGCGAGGGGGGGCCGAAGAGACCCAGTACTTC
TRBJ2-1	TRBV10-3	.	many	CAISESQSYNEQFF	TGTGCCATCAGTGAGTCGCAGTCTTACAATGAGCAGTTCTTC
TRBJ2-6	TRBV4-3	TRBD1	many	CASSHLAGTGGSGANVLTF	TGCGCCAGCAGCCACCTTGCCGGGACAGGGGGCTCTGGGGCCAACGTCCTGACTTTC
TRBJ2-3	TRBV7-9	.	many	CASSFKVTDTQYF	TGTGCCAGCAGCTTTAAGGTCACAGATACGCAGTATTTT
TRBJ2-5	TRBV5-1	.	many	CASSGWETQYF	TGCGCCAGCAGCGGGTGGGAGACCCAGTACTTC
TRBJ2-3	TRBV10-3	.	many	CAINGPPSADTQYF	TGTGCCATCAACGGACCCCCTAGCGCAGATACGCAGTATTTT
TRBJ2-5	TRBV2	.	few	CASSREGGGQETQYF	TGTGCCAGCAGTCGGGAAGGGGGTGGACAAGAGACCCAGTACTTC
TRBJ1-1	TRBV10-2	.	many	CASRVDIYMNTEAFF	TGCGCCAGCAGGGTGGACATCTACATGAACACTGAAGCTTTCTTT
TRBJ1-1	TRBV27	.	many	CASRNRVTEAFF	TGTGCCAGCAGAAACCGGGTTACCGAAGCTTTCTTT
TRBJ2-7	TRBV21-1	.	many	CASRSYRGVGPGEQYF	TGTGCCAGCAGGAGTTACAGGGGAGTCGGACCTGGGGAGCAGTACTTC
TRBJ2-3	TRBV4-2	.	.	CASSQGTVADTQYF	TGTGCCAGCAGCCAAGGTACCGTCGCAGATACGCAGTATTTT
TRBJ2-5	TRBV20-1	.	many	CSARDLWRKETQYF	TGCAGTGCTAGAGATTTATGGAGAAAAGAGACCCAGTACTTC
TRBJ2-1	TRBV4-1	.	.	CASSQVMGERSSYNEQFF	TGCGCCAGCAGCCAAGTAATGGGGGAGCGGAGCTCCTACAATGAGCAGTTCTTC
TRBJ2-7	TRBV28	TRBD1	many	CASSLSDFRGHQEQYF	TGTGCCAGCAGTTTATCTGATTTCAGGGGGCATCAAGAGCAGTACTTC
TRBJ1-2	TRBV20-1	.	many	CSARDFGPVTMGDGYTF	TGCAGTGCTAGAGATTTCGGACCTGTAACTATGGGGGATGGCTACACCTTC
TRBJ2-7	TRBV4-3	TRBD1	many	CASAGVGGQGEDEQYF	TGCGCCAGCGCGGGGGTCGGGGGACAGGGAGAAGACGAGCAGTACTTC
TRBJ2-3	TRBV5-1	.	many	CASSYGATDTQYF	TGCGCCAGCAGTTACGGGGCGACAGATACGCAGTATTTT
TRBJ2-3	TRBV7-9	.	few	CASSLGRTETSTDTQYF	TGTGCCAGCAGCTTAGGTCGGACAGAAACCTCCACAGATACGCAGTATTTT
TRBJ1-5	TRBV7-9	.	many	CASSIVGRGQPQHF	TGTGCCAGCAGCATCGTAGGGAGGGGTCAGCCCCAGCATTTT
TRBJ2-7	TRBV5-1	.	many	CASSLEGPAGSEQYF	TGCGCCAGCAGCTTGGAAGGCCCAGCTGGAAGCGAGCAGTACTTC
TRBJ1-2	TRBV29-1	TRBD1	many	CSVDPFRQGAGYTF	TGCAGCGTTGATCCCTTTAGACAGGGTGCTGGCTACACCTTC
TRBJ2-3	TRBV29-1	TRBD2	many	CSVGLAGADTQYF	TGCAGCGTTGGACTAGCGGGAGCAGATACGCAGTATTTT
TRBJ2-1	TRBV11-2	.	many	CASSLAIYNEQFF	TGTGCCAGCAGCTTAGCAATTTACAATGAGCAGTTCTTC
TRBJ2-1	TRBV27	.	many	CASSRGGENNEQFF	TGTGCCAGCAGTCGGGGAGGTGAGAACAATGAGCAGTTCTTC
TRBJ2-7	TRBV12-3/TRBV12-4	.	.	CASSLAGRETPEQYF	TGTGCCAGCAGTTTAGCAGGGCGGGAAACCCCCGAGCAGTACTTC
TRBJ2-7	TRBV20-1	.	many	CSADSSLRAYEQYF	TGCAGTGCTGACAGTTCCCTACGTGCCTACGAGCAGTACTTC
TRBJ2-4	TRBV5-1	TRBD1	many	CASSSQGRENIQYF	TGCGCCAGCAGCTCACAGGGGCGGGAAAACATTCAGTACTTC
TRBJ1-2	TRBV20-1	TRBD1	many	CSARGDRGEGYTF	TGCAGTGCTAGAGGGGACAGGGGAGAAGGCTACACCTTC
TRBJ2-3	TRBV20-1	TRBD2	.	CSASAASGRAGDTQYF	TGCAGTGCTAGTGCCGCTAGCGGGAGGGCCGGAGATACGCAGTATTTT
TRBJ2-1	TRBV6-1	.	many	CASVKGPSYNEQFF	TGTGCCAGCGTAAAAGGACCATCCTACAATGAGCAGTTCTTC
TRBJ2-2	TRBV11-3	.	few	CASSSGGHTGELFF	TGTGCCAGCAGCTCTGGGGGGCACACCGGGGAGCTGTTTTTT
TRBJ2-4	TRBV7-9	TRBD2	many	CASSRGTSAGIQYF	TGTGCCAGCAGCCGAGGGACTAGCGCGGGCATTCAGTACTTC